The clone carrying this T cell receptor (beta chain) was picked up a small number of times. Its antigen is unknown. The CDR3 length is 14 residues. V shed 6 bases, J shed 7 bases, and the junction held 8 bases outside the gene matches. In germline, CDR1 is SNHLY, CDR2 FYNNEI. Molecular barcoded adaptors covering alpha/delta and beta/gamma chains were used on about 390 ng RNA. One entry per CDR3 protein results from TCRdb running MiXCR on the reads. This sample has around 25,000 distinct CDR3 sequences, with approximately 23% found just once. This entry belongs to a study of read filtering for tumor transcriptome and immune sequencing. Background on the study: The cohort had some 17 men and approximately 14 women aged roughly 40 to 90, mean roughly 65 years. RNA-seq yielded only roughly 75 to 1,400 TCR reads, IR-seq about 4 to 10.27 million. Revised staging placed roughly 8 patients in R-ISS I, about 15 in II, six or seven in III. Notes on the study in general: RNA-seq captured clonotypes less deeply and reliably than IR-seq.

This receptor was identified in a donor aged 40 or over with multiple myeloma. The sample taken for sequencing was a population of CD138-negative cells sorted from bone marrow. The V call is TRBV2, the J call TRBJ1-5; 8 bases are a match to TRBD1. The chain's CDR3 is CASSRTGSVQPQHF. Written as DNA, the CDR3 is TGTGCCAGCAGCCGGACAGGGTCGGTGCAGCCCCAGCATTTT.